What follows describes a single T cell receptor beta chain. The CDR3 contains 15 residues. V lost 5 bases and J 0 bases, leaving 15 bases between the germline ends. The germline V gene encodes CDR1 SGHNT and CDR2 YYREEE (reference sequence). The data are from a study of blood T cell repertoires in COVID-19. Looking at the study overall: Italy, Spain and the United States were the sources of the convalescent and acute COVID-19 samples. T cells, B-cell-depleted T cells, or PBMCs supplied cDNA or gDNA.

Authors' data handling: Estimated nucleated cell counts came from reference gene primer amplification. Profiling relied on immunoSEQ multiplex PCR, and the TCRdb table lists in-frame clones only, not all of them. V and J calls and clone size are those listed in that table; D and trimming were worked out from the DNA. Of 150,000 to 200,000 clones listed, around 85% were seen once; the top ten hold around 5%. V is TRBV5-4 and J is TRBJ2-7; D is possibly TRBD1 (6 bases). The receptor comes from a human donor in a cohort sampled during active COVID-19. Sequencing was done on a sample of peripheral blood. The CDR3 nucleotides read TGTGCCAGCAGAGAGGAACCGGACAGCTCCTACGAGCAGTACTTC. It translates to CASREEPDSSYEQYF.